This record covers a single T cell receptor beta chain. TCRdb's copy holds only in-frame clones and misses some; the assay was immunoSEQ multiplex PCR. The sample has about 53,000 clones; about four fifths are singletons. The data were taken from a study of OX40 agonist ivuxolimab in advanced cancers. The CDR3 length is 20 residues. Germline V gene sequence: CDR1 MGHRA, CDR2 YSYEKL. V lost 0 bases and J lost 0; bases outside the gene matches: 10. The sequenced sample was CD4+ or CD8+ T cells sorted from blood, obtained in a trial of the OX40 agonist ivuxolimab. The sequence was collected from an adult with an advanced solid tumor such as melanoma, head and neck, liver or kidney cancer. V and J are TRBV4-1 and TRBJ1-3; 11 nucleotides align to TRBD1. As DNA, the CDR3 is TGCGCCAGCAGCCAAGATCGGGCCCAGGGGACAGGGGGCTCTGGAAACACCATATATTTT. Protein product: CASSQDRAQGTGGSGNTIYF.